This record concerns one TCR beta chain sequence. What it binds is not known. This sample was taken from a study of T cells in Graves' hyperthyroidism and ophthalmopathy. Notes on the study in general: A model of 13 V-J features distinguished ophthalmopathy from stable hyperthyroidism. Blood shared most expanded thyroid clonotypes above 0.001.

CDR3 length: 15 residues. V was trimmed by 5 bases and J by 0 bases, leaving 11 bases between them. Germline V gives CDR1 MNHEY, CDR2 SMNVEV (reference sequence). There were TCR beta CDR3 regions amplified from RNA transcripts. During a first-round RT-PCR of the TCR CDR3, the HTBI primer set was used. TCRdb redid the calling of the multiplex PCR reads with MiXCR, one entry per CDR3 protein. The profile shows 600,000 or so distinct CDR3 sequences, about 14% of them singletons. The TCR originated in a woman in her forties or fifties with Graves' ophthalmopathy. The chain is built from TRBV27 and TRBJ1-5, with D unresolved. Source material: blood. CDR3: CASSARGYSNQPQHF. The DNA of the CDR3 is TGTGCCAGCAGTGCAAGAGGGTATAGCAATCAGCCCCAGCATTTT.